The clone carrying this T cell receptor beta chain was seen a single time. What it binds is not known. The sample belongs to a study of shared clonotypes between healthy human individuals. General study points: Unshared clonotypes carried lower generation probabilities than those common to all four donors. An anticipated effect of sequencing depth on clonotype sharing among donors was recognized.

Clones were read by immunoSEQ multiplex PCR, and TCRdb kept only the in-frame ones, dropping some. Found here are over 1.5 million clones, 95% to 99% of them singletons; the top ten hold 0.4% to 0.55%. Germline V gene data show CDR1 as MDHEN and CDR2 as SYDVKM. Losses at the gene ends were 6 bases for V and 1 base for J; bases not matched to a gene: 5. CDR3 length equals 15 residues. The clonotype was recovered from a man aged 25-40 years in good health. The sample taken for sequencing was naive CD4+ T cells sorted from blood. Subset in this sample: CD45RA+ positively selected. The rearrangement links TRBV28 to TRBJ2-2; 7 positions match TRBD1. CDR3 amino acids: CASSTWTGNTGELFF. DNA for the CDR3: TGTGCCAGCAGCACCTGGACAGGGAACACCGGGGAGCTGTTTTTT.